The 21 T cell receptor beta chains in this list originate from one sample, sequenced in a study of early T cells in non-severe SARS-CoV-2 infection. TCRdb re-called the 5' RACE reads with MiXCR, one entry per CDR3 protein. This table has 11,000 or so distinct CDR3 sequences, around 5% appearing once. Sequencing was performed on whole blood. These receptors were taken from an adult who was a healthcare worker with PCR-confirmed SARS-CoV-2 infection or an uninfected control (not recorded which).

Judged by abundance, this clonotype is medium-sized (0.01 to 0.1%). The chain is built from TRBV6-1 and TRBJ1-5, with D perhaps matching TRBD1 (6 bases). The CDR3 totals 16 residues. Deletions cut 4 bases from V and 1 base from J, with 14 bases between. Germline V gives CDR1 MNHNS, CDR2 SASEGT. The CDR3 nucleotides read TGTGCCAGCAGTGTAAATTGGGACAACAGCAATCAGCCCCAGCATTTT. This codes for CASSVNWDNSNQPQHF.

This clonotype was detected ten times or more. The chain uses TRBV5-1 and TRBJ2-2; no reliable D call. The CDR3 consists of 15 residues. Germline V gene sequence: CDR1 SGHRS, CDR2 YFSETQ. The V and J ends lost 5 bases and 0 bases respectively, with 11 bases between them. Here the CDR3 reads CASRVGGSNTGELFF. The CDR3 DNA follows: TGCGCCAGCAGAGTCGGCGGTTCGAACACCGGGGAGCTGTTTTTT.

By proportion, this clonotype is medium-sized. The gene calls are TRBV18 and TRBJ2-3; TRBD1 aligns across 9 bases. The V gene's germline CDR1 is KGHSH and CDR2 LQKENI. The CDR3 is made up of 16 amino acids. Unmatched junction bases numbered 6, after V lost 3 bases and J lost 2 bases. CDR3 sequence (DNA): TGTGCCAGCTCACCTTTCCCACAGGGGGCCACAGATACGCAGTATTTT. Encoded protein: CASSPFPQGATDTQYF.

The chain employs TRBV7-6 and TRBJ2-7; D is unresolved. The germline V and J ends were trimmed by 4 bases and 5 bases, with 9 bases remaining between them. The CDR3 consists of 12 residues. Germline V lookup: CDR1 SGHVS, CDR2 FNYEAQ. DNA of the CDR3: TGTGCCAGCAGCTCGTCGCCTCACGAGCAGTACTTC. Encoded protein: CASSSSPHEQYF.

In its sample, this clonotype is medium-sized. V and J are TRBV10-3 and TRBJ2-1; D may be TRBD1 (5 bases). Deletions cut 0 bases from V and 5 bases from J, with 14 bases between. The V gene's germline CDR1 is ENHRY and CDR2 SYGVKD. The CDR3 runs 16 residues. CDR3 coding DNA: TGTGCCATCAGTGAGTCACCAGGCTCAGGGCACAATGAGCAGTTCTTC. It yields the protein CAISESPGSGHNEQFF.

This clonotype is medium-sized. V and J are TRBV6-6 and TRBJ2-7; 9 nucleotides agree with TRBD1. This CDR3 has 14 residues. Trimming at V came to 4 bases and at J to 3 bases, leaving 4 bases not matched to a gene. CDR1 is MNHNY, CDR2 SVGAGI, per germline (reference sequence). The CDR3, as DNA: TGTGCCAGCAGTTCCGGACAGGGGAGCTACGAGCAGTACTTC. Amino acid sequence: CASSSGQGSYEQYF.

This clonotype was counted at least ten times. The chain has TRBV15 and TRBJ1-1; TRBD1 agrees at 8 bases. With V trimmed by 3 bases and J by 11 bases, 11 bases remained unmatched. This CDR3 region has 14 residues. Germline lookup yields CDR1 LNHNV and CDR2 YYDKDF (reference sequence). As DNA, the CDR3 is TGTGCCACCAGCAGTTCCGGACAGGGAATTTCGGCTTTCTTT. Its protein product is CATSSSGQGISAFF.

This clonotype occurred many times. The CDR3 sequence: CSAAGHSYEQYF. The CDR3, as DNA: TGCAGTGCCGCGGGACACTCGTACGAGCAGTACTTC. The chain combines TRBV20-1 with TRBJ2-7; D might be TRBD1 or TRBD2, each matching 6 bases. The CDR3 spans 12 residues. Germline V gene lookup returns CDR1 DFQATT and CDR2 SNEGSKA (reference sequence). The V gene lost 6 bases and the J gene lost 4 bases, with 13 bases spanning the gap.

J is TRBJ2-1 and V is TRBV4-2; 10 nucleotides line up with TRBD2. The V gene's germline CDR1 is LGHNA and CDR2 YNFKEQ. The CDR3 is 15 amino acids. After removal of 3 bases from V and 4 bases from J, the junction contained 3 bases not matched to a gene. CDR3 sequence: CASSQASGGYNEQFF. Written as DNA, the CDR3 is TGTGCCAGCAGCCAGGCTAGCGGGGGTTACAATGAGCAGTTCTTC.

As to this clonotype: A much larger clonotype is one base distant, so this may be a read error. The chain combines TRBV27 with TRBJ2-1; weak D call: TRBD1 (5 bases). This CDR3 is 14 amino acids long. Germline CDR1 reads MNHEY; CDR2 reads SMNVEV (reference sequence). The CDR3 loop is CACSLSGIDNEQFF. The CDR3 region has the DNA TGTGCCTGCAGTTTATCAGGGATTGACAATGAGCAGTTCTTC.

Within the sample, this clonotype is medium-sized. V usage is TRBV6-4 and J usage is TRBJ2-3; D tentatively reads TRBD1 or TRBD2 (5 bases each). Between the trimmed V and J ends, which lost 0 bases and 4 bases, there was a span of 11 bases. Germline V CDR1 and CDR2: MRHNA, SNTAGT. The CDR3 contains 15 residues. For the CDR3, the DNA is TGTGCCAGCAGTGACTCCAAACTAGGGGCAGATACGCAGTATTTT. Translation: CASSDSKLGADTQYF.

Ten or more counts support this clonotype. This CDR3 reads CASSPGRFSTTEAFF. CDR3 DNA sequence: TGTGCCAGCAGCCCAGGCCGGTTCTCGACCACTGAAGCTTTCTTT. The V gene is TRBV7-2, the J gene TRBJ1-1; no reliable D call. The CDR3 length is 15 residues. V was cut by 5 bases and J by 4 bases, with 17 bases left in between. Germline CDR1 reads SGHTA; CDR2 reads FQGNSA.

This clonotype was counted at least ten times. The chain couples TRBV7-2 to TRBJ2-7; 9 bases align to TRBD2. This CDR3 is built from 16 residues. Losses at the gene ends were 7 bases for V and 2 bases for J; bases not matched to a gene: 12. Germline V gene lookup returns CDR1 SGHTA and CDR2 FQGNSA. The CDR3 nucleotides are TGTGCCAGCAACGCCGGCGGGGGGGTTTCAACCTACGAGCAGTACTTC. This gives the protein CASNAGGGVSTYEQYF.

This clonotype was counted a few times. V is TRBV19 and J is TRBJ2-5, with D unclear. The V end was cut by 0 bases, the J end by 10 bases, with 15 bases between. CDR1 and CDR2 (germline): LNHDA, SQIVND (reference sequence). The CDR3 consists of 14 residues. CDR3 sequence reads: CASSIDRGAMVQYF. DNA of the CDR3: TGTGCCAGTAGTATAGATCGCGGCGCGATGGTCCAGTACTTC.

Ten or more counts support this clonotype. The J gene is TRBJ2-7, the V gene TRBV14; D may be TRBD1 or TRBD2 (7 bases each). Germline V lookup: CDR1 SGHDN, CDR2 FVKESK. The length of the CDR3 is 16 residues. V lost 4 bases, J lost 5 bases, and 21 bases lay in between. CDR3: CASSPTLARGLDEQYF. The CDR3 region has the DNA TGTGCCAGCAGCCCTACACTAGCGAGGGGGCTGGACGAGCAGTACTTC.

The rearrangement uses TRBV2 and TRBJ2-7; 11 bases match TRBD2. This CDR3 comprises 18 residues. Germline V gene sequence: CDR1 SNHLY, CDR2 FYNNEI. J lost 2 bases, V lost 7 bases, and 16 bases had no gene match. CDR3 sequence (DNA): TGTGCCAGCATGGGACTGGACCCCGGGACTAGCGGAACCTACGAGCAGTACTTC. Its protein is CASMGLDPGTSGTYEQYF.

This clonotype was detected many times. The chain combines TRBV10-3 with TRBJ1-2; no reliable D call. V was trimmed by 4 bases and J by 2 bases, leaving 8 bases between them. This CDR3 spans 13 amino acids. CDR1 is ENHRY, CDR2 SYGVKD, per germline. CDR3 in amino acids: CAISATVNYGYTF. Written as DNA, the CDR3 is TGTGCCATCAGTGCAACAGTGAACTATGGCTACACCTTC.

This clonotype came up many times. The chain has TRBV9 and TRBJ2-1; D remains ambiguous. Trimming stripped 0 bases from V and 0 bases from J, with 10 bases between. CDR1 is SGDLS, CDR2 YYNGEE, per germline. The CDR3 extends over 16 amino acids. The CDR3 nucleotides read TGTGCCAGCAGCGTAGAGGTCCTAAGCTCCTACAATGAGCAGTTCTTC. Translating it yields CASSVEVLSSYNEQFF.

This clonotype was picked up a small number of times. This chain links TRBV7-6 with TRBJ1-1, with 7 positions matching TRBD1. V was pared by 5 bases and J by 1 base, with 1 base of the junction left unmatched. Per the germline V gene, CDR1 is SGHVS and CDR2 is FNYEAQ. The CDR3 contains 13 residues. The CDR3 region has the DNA TGTGCCAGCAGCGCAGGGGGGAACACTGAAGCTTTCTTT. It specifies CASSAGGNTEAFF.

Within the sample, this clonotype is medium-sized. DNA of the CDR3: TGCGCCAGCAGCCAAAACAACGGGGGCGCTTTCTTT. This codes for CASSQNNGGAFF. The rearrangement uses TRBV5-1 and TRBJ1-1; a weak D match, TRBD1 (6 bases). The germline gives CDR1 SGHRS, CDR2 YFSETQ. CDR3 size: 12 residues. V was pared by 4 bases and J by 11 bases, with 15 bases between.

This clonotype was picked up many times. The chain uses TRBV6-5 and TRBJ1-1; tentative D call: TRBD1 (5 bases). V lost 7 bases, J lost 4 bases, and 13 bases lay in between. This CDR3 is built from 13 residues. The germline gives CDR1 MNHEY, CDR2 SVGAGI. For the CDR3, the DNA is TGTGCCAGCACCCCCGGGGGACCCACTGAAGCTTTCTTT. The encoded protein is CASTPGGPTEAFF.